The TCR beta chain under discussion was sequenced for a study of early T cells in non-severe SARS-CoV-2 infection. The CDR3 consists of 16 residues. Points from the study as a whole: VDJdb matches were skewed toward anti-spike CD8 T cell responses.

Individually, cDNA molecules had unique molecular identifiers attached to them. One entry per CDR3 protein results from TCRdb running MiXCR on the 5' RACE reads. Among roughly 49,000 distinct CDR3 sequences listed, about 4.2% were seen once. About this clonotype: Its cognate antigen is unknown.

The chain couples TRBV3-2 to TRBJ2-3; TRBD2 is taken as the D call from the table, unchecked against the DNA. TRBV3-2 is reported as a pseudogene. This receptor was taken from an adult who was a healthcare worker with PCR-confirmed SARS-CoV-2 infection or an uninfected control (not recorded which). Source material: whole blood. CDR3 protein: CASSLASSGGTDTQYF. The DNA of the CDR3 is TGTGCCAGCAGCCTCGCCTCTAGCGGGGGCACAGATACGCAGTATTTT.